The clone carrying this TCR beta chain was seen a single time. The source of the sample is a study of OX40 agonist ivuxolimab in advanced cancers. Study at large: Two patients with cutaneous melanoma and one with hepatocellular carcinoma, three in total, showed partial responses.

The germline V and J ends were trimmed by 6 bases and 2 bases, with 17 bases remaining between them. CDR1 and CDR2 (germline): SGHVS, FQNEAQ. This CDR3 is built from 15 residues. Only in-frame clones appear in the TCRdb table, and some are missing; sequencing was by immunoSEQ multiplex PCR. The sample holds more than 85,000 clones, around nine tenths seen once. The chain recombines TRBV7-8 with TRBJ2-7; D may be TRBD1 (6 bases). This clonotype originated in an adult with an advanced solid tumor such as melanoma, head and neck, liver or kidney cancer. The source was CD4+ or CD8+ T cells sorted from blood, collected in a trial of the OX40 agonist ivuxolimab. CDR3 nucleotide sequence: TGTGCCAGCAGAACTCGGGACACAGGAGCCTACGAGCAGTACTTC. It encodes CASRTRDTGAYEQYF. Complete variable domain (other parts from reference TRBV7-8 and TRBJ2-7): GAGVSQSPRYKVAKRGQDVALRCDPISGHVSLFWYQQALGQGPEFLTYFQNEAQLDKSGLPSDRFFAERPEGSVSTLKIQRTQQEDSAVYLCASRTRDTGAYEQYFGPGTRLTVT.